This is a list of T cell receptor beta chains from one sample in a study of blood T cell repertoires in COVID-19. TCRdb's table, derived via immunoSEQ multiplex PCR, lists solely in-frame clones and lacks some. This sample yields over 350,000 clones, of which 75% to 90% are seen a single time; roughly 4% belongs to the top ten. The sample was peripheral blood. Receptor source: a woman aged 25 to 39 with acute or convalescent COVID-19. Both conserved end residues are part of each CDR3. A D gene is named only where the DNA matches it firmly. Some rows have no size entry. The others give once, few or many, or a class for an expanded clone.

j_gene,abundance,d_gene,v_gene,CDR3aa,CDR3nt
TRBJ1-1,NA,NA,TRBV20-1,CSARGVSEAFF,TGCAGTGCTAGAGGTGTCTCTGAAGCTTTCTTT
TRBJ1-5,NA,NA,TRBV4-1,CASSQGEFFRVHQPQHF,TGCGCCAGCAGCCAAGGTGAATTTTTCCGGGTCCATCAGCCCCAGCATTTT
TRBJ2-5,once,NA,TRBV20-1,CSARTGTTQYF,TGCAGTGCTAGAACAGGGACGACCCAGTACTTC
TRBJ2-3,few,TRBD1,TRBV5-5,CASTISTFGQAGDTDTQYF,TGTGCCAGCACCATATCGACCTTTGGACAGGCCGGGGACACAGATACGCAGTATTTT
TRBJ2-1,NA,TRBD2,TRBV7-8,CASSISGEPFLRQGPRLLEQFF,TGTGCCAGCAGCATTAGCGGGGAGCCTTTTTTACGGCAGGGACCGAGGCTCCTTGAGCAGTTCTTC
TRBJ1-1,NA,NA,TRBV7-3,CASSLAPGVDEAFF,TGTGCCAGCAGCTTAGCCCCAGGGGTTGATGAAGCTTTCTTT
TRBJ2-4,once,NA,TRBV2,CASSRQQGTKNIQYF,TGTGCCAGCAGCCGTCAACAGGGAACCAAAAACATTCAGTACTTC
TRBJ1-1,NA,NA,TRBV19,CASSIGSITEAFF,TGTGCCAGTAGTATCGGGTCTATCACTGAAGCTTTCTTT
TRBJ2-1,NA,NA,TRBV9,CASSSSVEGSADPFF,TGTGCCAGCAGCTCCTCGGTGGAGGGGAGTGCGGATCCGTTCTTC
TRBJ2-1,NA,NA,TRBV5-1,CASSMAPNEQFF,TGCGCCAGCAGCATGGCCCCGAATGAGCAGTTCTTC
TRBJ1-5,NA,NA,TRBV5-5,CASSLDGRYSNQPQHF,TGTGCCAGCAGCTTGGATGGGCGTTATAGCAATCAGCCCCAGCATTTT
TRBJ1-1,once,TRBD1,TRBV19,CASSPTGKNTEAFF,TGTGCCAGTAGTCCGACAGGGAAGAACACTGAAGCTTTCTTT
TRBJ1-2,few,TRBD1,TRBV3-1/TRBV3-2,CASSPDRAPYGYTF,TGTGCCAGCAGCCCCGACAGGGCCCCATATGGCTACACCTTC
TRBJ1-1,NA,NA,TRBV6-6,CASRTPGQAFTEAFF,TGTGCCAGCAGGACCCCGGGACAAGCATTTACTGAAGCTTTCTTT
TRBJ1-2,NA,TRBD1,TRBV10-3,CAISRDSPIYGYTF,TGTGCCATCAGTCGGGACAGCCCTATCTATGGCTACACCTTC
TRBJ2-7,NA,NA,TRBV2,CASSEFLGGPAEQYF,TGTGCCAGCAGTGAATTTTTGGGGGGGCCTGCCGAGCAGTACTTC
TRBJ2-7,NA,NA,TRBV24-1,CATSDLASHEQYF,TGTGCCACCAGTGATTTGGCAAGCCACGAGCAGTACTTC
TRBJ2-3,NA,NA,TRBV5-1,CASSQGTSTDTQYF,TGCGCCAGCAGCCAAGGGACTAGCACAGATACGCAGTATTTT
TRBJ2-7,NA,TRBD1,TRBV7-3,CASSLGTGVGEQYF,TGTGCCAGCAGCCTCGGGACAGGGGTTGGCGAGCAGTACTTC
TRBJ2-1,few,TRBD1,TRBV27,CASSLPRTGYNEQFF,TGTGCCAGCAGTTTACCCCGGACAGGATACAATGAGCAGTTCTTC
TRBJ2-5,NA,NA,TRBV28,CASGPDGWMETQYF,TGTGCCAGCGGGCCTGATGGGTGGATGGAGACCCAGTACTTC
TRBJ2-3,NA,NA,TRBV30,CAWKRDTQYF,TGTGCCTGGAAACGGGACACACAGTATTTT
TRBJ1-2,NA,TRBD1,TRBV7-9,CASIGTGPYYGYTF,TGTGCCAGCATAGGGACAGGACCCTACTATGGCTACACCTTC
TRBJ1-2,NA,TRBD1,TRBV4-1,CASSQPTDRGDYGYTF,TGCGCCAGCAGCCAACCCACTGACAGGGGTGACTATGGCTACACCTTC
TRBJ2-7,NA,TRBD2,TRBV6-6,CASSRKTSGGTDEQYF,TGTGCCAGCAGCCGTAAGACTAGCGGGGGGACGGACGAGCAGTACTTC
TRBJ2-5,NA,NA,TRBV12-5,CASGFGGRQETQYF,TGTGCTAGTGGTTTTGGAGGTCGCCAAGAGACCCAGTACTTC
TRBJ1-1,once,NA,TRBV4-1,CASSQDRGSEAFF,TGCGCCAGCAGCCAAGATCGGGGTTCTGAAGCTTTCTTT
TRBJ2-7,few,NA,TRBV2,CASKFGGYEQYF,TGTGCCAGCAAGTTTGGGGGGTACGAGCAGTACTTC
TRBJ2-1,NA,TRBD1,TRBV5-1,CASRTGTGSYNEQFF,TGCGCCAGCAGAACCGGGACAGGGTCCTACAATGAGCAGTTCTTC
TRBJ1-6,NA,TRBD1,TRBV30,CAWSVSRGNSPLHF,TGTGCCTGGAGTGTGTCCAGGGGGAATTCACCCCTCCACTTT
TRBJ1-1,few,TRBD1,TRBV2,CASSEERTGVTEAFF,TGTGCCAGCAGTGAAGAAAGGACAGGGGTTACTGAAGCTTTCTTT
TRBJ2-1,NA,NA,TRBV6-5,CASRLSGYYNEQFF,TGTGCCAGCAGATTATCAGGGTACTATAATGAGCAGTTCTTC
TRBJ2-7,few,TRBD2,TRBV10-2,CASTPSGGTYEQYF,TGCGCCAGCACGCCTAGCGGGGGAACCTACGAGCAGTACTTC
TRBJ2-7,NA,TRBD1,TRBV30,CAWAGQANEQYF,TGTGCCTGGGCGGGACAGGCCAACGAGCAGTACTTC
TRBJ2-5,once,TRBD2,TRBV5-1,CASSFTAPGTSVAGETLYF,TGCGCCAGCAGCTTTACAGCCCCTGGGACTAGTGTAGCAGGGGAGACCCTGTACTTC
TRBJ1-1,NA,TRBD1,TRBV9,CASSPQPTGGGTEAFF,TGTGCCAGCAGCCCCCAACCGACAGGGGGTGGTACTGAAGCTTTCTTT
TRBJ2-7,once,NA,TRBV21-1,CASSTYRQNSYEQYF,TGTGCCAGCAGCACTTACAGACAGAACTCCTACGAGCAGTACTTC
TRBJ2-7,NA,NA,TRBV19,CASIGDSHPYEQYF,TGTGCCAGTATCGGAGACAGCCACCCCTACGAGCAGTACTTC
TRBJ2-5,NA,TRBD2,TRBV6-5,CASSSPTGLQETQYF,TGTGCCAGCAGTTCCCCGACGGGACTACAAGAGACCCAGTACTTC
TRBJ2-5,NA,NA,TRBV29-1,CSVAEETQYF,TGCAGCGTTGCGGAAGAGACCCAGTACTTC
TRBJ2-2,many,NA,TRBV24-1,CATSDPSWGDNTGELFF,TGTGCCACCAGTGACCCCAGTTGGGGGGACAACACCGGGGAGCTGTTTTTT
TRBJ2-5,NA,TRBD1,TRBV10-3,CAISSGTGSPGTQYF,TGTGCCATCAGTTCCGGGACAGGGTCCCCGGGGACCCAGTACTTC
TRBJ1-3,NA,TRBD1,TRBV15,CATSREDRGGRNTIYF,TGTGCCACCAGCAGAGAAGACAGGGGAGGAAGAAACACCATATATTTT
TRBJ1-1,NA,NA,TRBV29-1,CSVAGTTAGGAFF,TGCAGCGTGGCCGGGACCACCGCGGGGGGAGCTTTCTTT
TRBJ2-3,once,TRBD2,TRBV5-4,CASSLGGLAGSTDTQYF,TGTGCCAGCAGCTTGGGGGGACTAGCGGGGAGCACAGATACGCAGTATTTT
TRBJ2-7,NA,NA,TRBV27,CASRSLANSYEQYF,TGTGCCAGCAGGTCGCTAGCGAACTCCTACGAGCAGTACTTC
TRBJ2-5,few,NA,TRBV15,CATSRDLTRRGQETQYF,TGTGCCACCAGCAGAGATCTGACACGCAGGGGACAAGAGACCCAGTACTTC
TRBJ2-1,once,NA,TRBV7-2,CASSLARREQFF,TGTGCCAGCAGCTTAGCGCGGAGGGAGCAGTTCTTC
TRBJ1-2,NA,TRBD1,TRBV18,CASSPTGVNYGYTF,TGTGCCAGCTCACCGACAGGGGTTAACTATGGCTACACCTTC
TRBJ1-1,NA,NA,TRBV2,CASKLEGIGAEAFF,TGTGCCAGCAAGTTGGAGGGGATAGGTGCTGAAGCTTTCTTT
TRBJ2-7,NA,NA,TRBV5-1,CASSTEAGGYEQYF,TGCGCCAGCAGCACCGAGGCCGGCGGCTACGAGCAGTACTTC
TRBJ2-2,NA,NA,TRBV3-1/TRBV3-2,CASSQWGGLIGELFF,TGTGCCAGCAGCCAGTGGGGGGGCTTAATCGGGGAGCTGTTTTTT
TRBJ2-7,few,TRBD2,TRBV5-3,CARSPRTGGYEQYF,TGTGCCAGAAGCCCTCGGACGGGGGGCTACGAGCAGTACTTC
TRBJ1-3,NA,NA,TRBV19,CASSIDGSSGNTIYF,TGTGCCAGTAGTATAGATGGCAGCTCTGGAAACACCATATATTTT
TRBJ2-7,once,TRBD1,TRBV30,CAWSVGQVSYEQYF,TGTGCCTGGAGTGTAGGACAGGTTAGCTACGAGCAGTACTTC
TRBJ1-6,NA,TRBD1,TRBV27,CASSFTGGNSPLHF,TGTGCCAGCAGTTTCACAGGGGGGAATTCACCCCTCCACTTT
TRBJ1-2,NA,NA,TRBV4-1,CASSQVAGWDYGYTF,TGCGCCAGCAGCCAAGTAGCGGGCTGGGACTATGGCTACACCTTC
TRBJ2-3,NA,NA,TRBV9,CASSSPPTSTDTQYF,TGTGCCAGCAGCTCTCCTCCTACCAGCACAGATACGCAGTATTTT
TRBJ2-7,NA,NA,TRBV28,CASSSTGNEQYF,TGTGCCAGCAGCTCAACAGGGAACGAGCAGTACTTC